The 4 T cell receptor beta chains reported below all come from one sample, sequenced in a study of blood T cell repertoires in COVID-19. Sequencing was performed with immunoSEQ multiplex PCR; in TCRdb, only in-frame clones are kept and a portion is missing. The table lists around 380,000 clones, about 80% of them singletons. Material: peripheral blood. Receptor source: a human donor with acute or convalescent COVID-19. The donor label of this sample is uncertain.

A note on this clone: The same CDR3 also results from other DNA sequences found in this sample. The chain has TRBV6-5 and TRBJ1-1; 7 bases fit TRBD1. This CDR3 has 13 amino acids. Germline values: CDR1 MNHEY, CDR2 SVGAGI. The J segment lost 4 bases and the V segment lost 2 bases, leaving 1 base of the junction unmatched. The CDR3 DNA sequence: TGTGCCAGCAGTTACCCAGGGGGCACTGAAGCTTTCTTT. Translating it yields CASSYPGGTEAFF.

This chain connects TRBV18 to TRBJ2-7, with a possible D match to TRBD2 (7 bases). V lost 3 bases, J lost 0 bases, and 15 bases lay in between. Germline values: CDR1 KGHSH, CDR2 LQKENI. The CDR3 spans 16 residues. The CDR3 DNA reads TGTGCCAGCTCACCCTCTTGGGGGGGCTACTCCTACGAGCAGTACTTC. Translating it yields CASSPSWGGYSYEQYF. The full variable domain, rest sourced from reference TRBV18 and TRBJ2-7, is NAGVMQNPRHLVRRRGQEARLRCSPMKGHSHVYWYRQLPEEGLKFMVYLQKENIIDESGMPKERFSAEFPKEGPSILRIQQVVRGDSAAYFCASSPSWGGYSYEQYFGPGTRLTVT.

This clone is a singleton in its sample. Within the sample, other DNA sequences also encode this same CDR3. V usage is TRBV6-5 and J usage is TRBJ1-2; D might be TRBD1 (5 bases). Looked up from germline, CDR1 is MNHEY and CDR2 is SVGAGI. The CDR3 is 11 residues long. V shed 7 bases and J shed 8 bases, with 11 bases lying between them. The CDR3 DNA is TGTGCCAGCACGGGGGGGTCGGGCTACACCTTC. Translating it yields CASTGGSGYTF.

The V and J genes are TRBV7-8 and TRBJ1-1; 7 bases match TRBD1. V shed 1 base, J shed 2 bases, and the junction held 7 bases outside the gene matches. CDR1 and CDR2 (germline): SGHVS, FQNEAQ. This CDR3 is built from 16 residues. The CDR3 is CASSLVPGQSNTEAFF. In nucleotides, the CDR3 is TGTGCCAGCAGCTTAGTTCCGGGACAGAGTAACACTGAAGCTTTCTTT.